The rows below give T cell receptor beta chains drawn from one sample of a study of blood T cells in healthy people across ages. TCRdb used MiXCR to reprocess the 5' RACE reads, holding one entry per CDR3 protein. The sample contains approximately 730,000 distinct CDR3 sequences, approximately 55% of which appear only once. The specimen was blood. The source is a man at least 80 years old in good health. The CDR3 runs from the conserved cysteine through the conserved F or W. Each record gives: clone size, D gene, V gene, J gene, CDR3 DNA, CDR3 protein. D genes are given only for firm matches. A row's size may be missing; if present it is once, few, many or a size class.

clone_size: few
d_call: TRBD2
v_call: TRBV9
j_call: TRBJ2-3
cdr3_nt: TGTGCCAGCAGCGTATCTAGCGGGCTCCGAACAGATACGCAGTATTTT
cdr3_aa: CASSVSSGLRTDTQYF

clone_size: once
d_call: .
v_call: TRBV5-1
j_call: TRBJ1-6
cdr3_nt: TGCGCCAGCAGCTTGAGGGGCAGTCAAAATTCACCCCTCCACTTT
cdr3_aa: CASSLRGSQNSPLHF

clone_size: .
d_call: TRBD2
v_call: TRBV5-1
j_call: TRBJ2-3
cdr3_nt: TGCGCCAGCAGCTTGGCCCTAGCGGGAGGGCCAGATACGCAGTATTTT
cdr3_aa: CASSLALAGGPDTQYF

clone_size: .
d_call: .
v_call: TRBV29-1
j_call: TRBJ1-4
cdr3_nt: TGCAGCGTTGAACAGGGGTCGGGAGAAAAACTGTTTTTT
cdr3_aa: CSVEQGSGEKLFF

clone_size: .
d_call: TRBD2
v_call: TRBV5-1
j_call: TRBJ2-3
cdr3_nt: TGCGCCAGCAGCTACACCGGGACTAGCGGGGATACGCAGTATTTT
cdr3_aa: CASSYTGTSGDTQYF

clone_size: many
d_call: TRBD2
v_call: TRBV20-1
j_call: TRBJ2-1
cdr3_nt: TGCAGTGCTAGAGGTCTAGCGGGTGGTGAGCAGTTCTTC
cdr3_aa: CSARGLAGGEQFF

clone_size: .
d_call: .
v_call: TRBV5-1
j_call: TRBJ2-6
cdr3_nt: TGCGCCAGCAGCTTGGCATTTACCGGGACACCTAGCTCTGGGGCCAACGTCCTGACTTTC
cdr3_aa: CASSLAFTGTPSSGANVLTF

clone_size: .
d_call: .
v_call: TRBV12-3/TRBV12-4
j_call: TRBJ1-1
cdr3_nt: TGTGCCAGCAGGAGAGGTCCCATGAACACTGAGGCTTTCTTT
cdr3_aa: CASRRGPMNTEAFF

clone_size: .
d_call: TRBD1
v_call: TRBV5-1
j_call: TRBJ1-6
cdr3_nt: TGCGCCAGCAGCGCGATGACGGGACAGGGCGATAGGAGCAATTCACCCCTCCACTTT
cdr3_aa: CASSAMTGQGDRSNSPLHF

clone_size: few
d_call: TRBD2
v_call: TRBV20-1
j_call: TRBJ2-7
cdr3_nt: TGCAGTGCTAGCACACCGCCGGGACTAGCGGGAAGTGTGTACGAGCAGTACTTC
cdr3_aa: CSASTPPGLAGSVYEQYF

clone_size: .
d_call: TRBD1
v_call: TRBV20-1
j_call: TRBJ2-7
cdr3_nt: TGCAGTGCTAATCCTACCGGGACAGTCTCCTACGAGCAGTACTTC
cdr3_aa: CSANPTGTVSYEQYF

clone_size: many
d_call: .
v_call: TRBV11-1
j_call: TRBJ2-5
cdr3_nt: TGTGCCAGCAGCAACCGGGGAGCAGAGACCCAGTACTTC
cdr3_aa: CASSNRGAETQYF

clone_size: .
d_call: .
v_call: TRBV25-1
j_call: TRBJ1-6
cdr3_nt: TGTGCCAGCACTCTCACCGGGACTCTCCACTTT
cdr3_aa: CASTLTGTLHF

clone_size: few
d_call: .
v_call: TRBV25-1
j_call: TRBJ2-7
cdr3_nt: TGTGCCAGCAGTGACAGGGGGACTCTCTCCTACGAGCAGTACTTC
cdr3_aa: CASSDRGTLSYEQYF

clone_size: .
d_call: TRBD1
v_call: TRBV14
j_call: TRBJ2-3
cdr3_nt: TGTGCCAGCAGCCAAGATCGGCAGGGGGGCACAGATACGCAGTATTTT
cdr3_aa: CASSQDRQGGTDTQYF

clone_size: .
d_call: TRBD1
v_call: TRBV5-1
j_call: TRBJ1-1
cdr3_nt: TGCGCCAGCAGCCCGTGGGCAGGGGGCGCGGACACTGAAGCTTTCTTT
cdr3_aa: CASSPWAGGADTEAFF

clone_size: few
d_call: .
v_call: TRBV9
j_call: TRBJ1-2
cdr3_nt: TGTGCCAGCAGCGATACAGGCCCAAACTATGGCTACACCTTC
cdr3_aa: CASSDTGPNYGYTF

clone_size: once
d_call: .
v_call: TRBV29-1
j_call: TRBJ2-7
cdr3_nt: TGCAGTACTCTGGACCCCTACTACAATGAGCAGTACTTC
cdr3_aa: CSTLDPYYNEQYF

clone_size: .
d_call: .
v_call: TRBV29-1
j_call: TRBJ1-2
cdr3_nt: TGCAGCGTTGGTCAGGGCGGGTATGGCTACACCTTC
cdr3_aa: CSVGQGGYGYTF

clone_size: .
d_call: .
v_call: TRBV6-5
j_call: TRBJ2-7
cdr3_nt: TGTGCCAGCAGTTACTCGGGCCCAACCTACGAGCAGTACTTC
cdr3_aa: CASSYSGPTYEQYF

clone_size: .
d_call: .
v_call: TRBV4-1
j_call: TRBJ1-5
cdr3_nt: TGCGCCAGCAGCCAAGATACGGGGGGTGGCAATCAGCCCCAGCATTTT
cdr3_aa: CASSQDTGGGNQPQHF

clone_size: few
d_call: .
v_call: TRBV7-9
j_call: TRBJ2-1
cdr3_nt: TGTGCCAGCAGCTTAGGGACAGTACCCAACAATGAGCAGTTCTTC
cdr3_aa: CASSLGTVPNNEQFF

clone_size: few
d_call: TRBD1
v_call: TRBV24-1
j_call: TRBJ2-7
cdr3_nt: TGTGCCACCAGTGATTCCGGGACAGGGACCTACGAGCAGTACTTC
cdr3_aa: CATSDSGTGTYEQYF

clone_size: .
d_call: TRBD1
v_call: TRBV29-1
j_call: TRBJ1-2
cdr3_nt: TGCAGCGTTGGGGAAAGGGGGGGACAGGAGAATGGCTACACCTTC
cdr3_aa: CSVGERGGQENGYTF

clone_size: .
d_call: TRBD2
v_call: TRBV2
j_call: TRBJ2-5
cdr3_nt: TGTGCCAGCAAAAGGCGGGAGTCAGAGACCCAGTACTTC
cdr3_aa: CASKRRESETQYF

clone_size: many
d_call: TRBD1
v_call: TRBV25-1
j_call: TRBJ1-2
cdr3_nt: TGTGCCAGTGGACAGGGATATGGCTACACCTTC
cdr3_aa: CASGQGYGYTF

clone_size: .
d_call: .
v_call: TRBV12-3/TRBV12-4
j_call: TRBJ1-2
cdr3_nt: TGTGCCAGCAGTTTAGCGACAGGAAGGAATGGCTACACCTTC
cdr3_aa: CASSLATGRNGYTF

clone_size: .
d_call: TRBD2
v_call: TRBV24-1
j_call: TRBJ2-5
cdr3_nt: TGTGCCACCAGTGGACTAGCGGGAGACCCCTCGACAGAGACCCAGTACTTC
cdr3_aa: CATSGLAGDPSTETQYF

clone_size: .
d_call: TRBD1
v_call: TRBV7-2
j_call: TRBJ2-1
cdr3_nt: TGTGCCAGCAGCTTAGCGAGGGACAGCTCCTACAATGAGCAGTTCTTC
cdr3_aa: CASSLARDSSYNEQFF

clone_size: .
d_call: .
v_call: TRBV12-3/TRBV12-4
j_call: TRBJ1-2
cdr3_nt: TGTGCCAGCAGCCCAGGGCCAACTAACTATGGCTACACCTTC
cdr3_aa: CASSPGPTNYGYTF

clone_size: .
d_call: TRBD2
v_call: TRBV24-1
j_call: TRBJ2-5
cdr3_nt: TGTGCCACCAGTGATTTAGGCCGAGCGGGAGACGAGACCCAGTACTTC
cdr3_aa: CATSDLGRAGDETQYF

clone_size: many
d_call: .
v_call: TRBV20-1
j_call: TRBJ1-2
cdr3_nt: TGCAGTGCTAGTGACACCACCTCTGGCTACACCTTC
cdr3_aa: CSASDTTSGYTF

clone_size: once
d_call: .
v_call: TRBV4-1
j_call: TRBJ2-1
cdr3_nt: TGCGCCAGCAGCCAAGTGGACATGATCTCCTACAATGAGCAGTTCTTC
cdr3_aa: CASSQVDMISYNEQFF

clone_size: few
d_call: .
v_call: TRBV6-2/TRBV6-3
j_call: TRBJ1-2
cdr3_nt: TGTGCCAGCAGTCGCCCGGAGGGGGGCTACACCTTC
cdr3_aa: CASSRPEGGYTF

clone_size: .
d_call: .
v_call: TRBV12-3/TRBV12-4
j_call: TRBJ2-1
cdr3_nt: TGTGCCAGCAGTTTAGTGGTAGGGTCCTACAATGAGCAGTTCTTC
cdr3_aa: CASSLVVGSYNEQFF

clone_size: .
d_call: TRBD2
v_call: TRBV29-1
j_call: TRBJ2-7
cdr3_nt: TGCAGCGTTGGCCTCTGGGGGGGGACTCCTATCTGGTGGGAGCAGTACTTC
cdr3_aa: CSVGLWGGTPIWWEQYF

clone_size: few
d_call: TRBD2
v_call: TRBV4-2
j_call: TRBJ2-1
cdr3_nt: TGTGCCAGCAGCCCCTCTCTAGCGGGAGGTGTCAATGAGCAGTTCTTC
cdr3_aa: CASSPSLAGGVNEQFF

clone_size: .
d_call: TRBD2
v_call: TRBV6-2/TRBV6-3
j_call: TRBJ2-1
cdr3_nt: TGTGCCAGCAGTTACGCCTCGGGACTAGCGGGGGCCAATGAGCAGTTCTTC
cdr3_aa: CASSYASGLAGANEQFF

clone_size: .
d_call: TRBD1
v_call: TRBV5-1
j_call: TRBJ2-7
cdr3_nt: TGCGCCAGCAGGCCTTATCCCGGGACAGAACGGTACTTC
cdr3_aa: CASRPYPGTERYF

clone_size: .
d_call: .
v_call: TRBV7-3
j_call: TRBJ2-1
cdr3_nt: TGTGCCAGCAGCTCCGACGGGGCCTCCACTGGAAATGAGCAGTTCTTC
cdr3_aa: CASSSDGASTGNEQFF

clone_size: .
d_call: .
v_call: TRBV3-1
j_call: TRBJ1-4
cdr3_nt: TGTGCCAGCAGCCCCCGGTGGGGTGAAAAACTGTTTTTT
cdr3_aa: CASSPRWGEKLFF